These 9 T cell receptor beta chains share one sample of origin, sequenced in a study of technical replicates of blood from a handful of donors. The repertoire was sequenced with immunoSEQ multiplex PCR; TCRdb's copy has only in-frame clones and lacks some. The table records around 79,000 clones, about 94% of them present only once. The source material was T cells isolated from PBMCs. The receptors shown here come from a human donor in good health.

The gene calls are TRBV6-1 and TRBJ2-1; 8 bases map to TRBD2. CDR1 and CDR2 (germline): MNHNS, SASEGT. J gave up 5 bases and V 5 bases, and 5 bases lay outside the gene matches. CDR3 size: 14 residues. CDR3: CASSTTSADNEQFF. Here the CDR3 DNA reads TGTGCCAGCAGTACGACTAGCGCCGACAATGAGCAGTTCTTC.

This clone was recorded once. The rearrangement joins TRBV5-4 to TRBJ2-1, with 8 bases matching TRBD2. The trim removed 2 bases at V and 8 bases at J, leaving 12 bases unmatched. The CDR3 extends over 16 amino acids. Germline lookup yields CDR1 SGHNT and CDR2 YYREEE (reference sequence). The DNA of the CDR3 is TGTGCCAGCAGCTTTCGAGCCAGCGGGGGTGGGCATGAGCAGTTCTTC. It codes for CASSFRASGGGHEQFF.

This chain joins TRBV9 and TRBJ2-2; 9 bases fit TRBD2. V dropped 0 bases and J dropped 6; count of bases not matched to a gene: 9. Per germline, CDR1 SGDLS and CDR2 YYNGEE. This CDR3 comprises 17 residues. CDR3 amino acids: CASSVDVIAGAPGELFF. The CDR3 nucleotides are TGTGCCAGCAGCGTAGACGTAATAGCGGGAGCCCCCGGGGAGCTGTTTTTT.

The chain recombines TRBV29-1 with TRBJ1-1, with 7 bases identical to TRBD1. V dropped 5 bases and J dropped 5; count of bases not matched to a gene: 11. Germline V gene sequence: CDR1 SQVTM, CDR2 ANQGSEA. This CDR3 region has 14 residues. The CDR3 loop reads CSVKTGDLWTEAFF. The CDR3 coding sequence is TGCAGCGTTAAAACAGGGGATTTATGGACTGAAGCTTTCTTT.

V and J are TRBV30 and TRBJ1-5; tentatively, D is TRBD1 (5 bases). V was cut by 5 bases and J by 4 bases, with 18 bases left in between. Germline V lookup: CDR1 GTSNPN, CDR2 SVGIG (reference sequence). The CDR3 sequence is 15 residues long. The CDR3 spells CAWATGGAPNQPQHF. As DNA, the CDR3 is TGTGCCTGGGCTACCGGAGGGGCGCCGAATCAGCCCCAGCATTTT.

The rearrangement links TRBV27 to TRBJ2-7; the match to TRBD2 covers 15 bases. CDR3 size: 16 residues. CDR1 and CDR2 (germline): MNHEY, SMNVEV (reference sequence). V dropped 8 bases and J dropped 1; count of bases not matched to a gene: 6. DNA of the CDR3: TGTGCCAGCGGTCCGGGACTAGCGGGGGGATCCTACGAGCAGTACTTC. Residues: CASGPGLAGGSYEQYF.

This chain uses TRBV4-2 with TRBJ2-7, with D possibly TRBD2 on 5 matching bases. Germline lookup yields CDR1 LGHNA and CDR2 YNFKEQ. Trimming shortened V by 1 base and J by 4 bases, and 11 bases separated the two germline ends. This CDR3 has 14 amino acids. The CDR3 reads CASSQGEREYEQYF. The CDR3 DNA follows: TGTGCCAGCAGCCAAGGAGAGAGGGAATACGAGCAGTACTTC.

The gene calls are TRBV28 and TRBJ2-7; D unclear. V shed 3 bases and J shed 0 bases, with 12 bases lying between them. In germline, CDR1 is MDHEN, CDR2 SYDVKM. The CDR3 has 15 amino acids. The CDR3 loop reads CASSFRRISSYEQYF. As DNA, the CDR3 is TGTGCCAGCAGTTTCCGGCGGATAAGCTCCTACGAGCAGTACTTC.

The chain couples TRBV4-2 to TRBJ1-2; D unclear. Trimming cost V 0 bases and J 7 bases, with 15 bases left between them. CDR1 and CDR2 (germline): LGHNA, YNFKEQ. The CDR3 covers 15 residues. Here the CDR3 DNA reads TGTGCCAGCAGCCAAGATGAGGGAATGTATGGTGGCTACACCTTC. This encodes CASSQDEGMYGGYTF.